This TCR beta chain derives from a study of blood T cell repertoires in COVID-19. As for the study in general: Italy, Spain and the United States were the sources of the convalescent and acute COVID-19 samples. The cDNA or gDNA used as material had been derived from T cells, B-cell-depleted T cells, or PBMCs.

Trimming removed 7 bases from V and 6 bases from J; junction bases left unmatched: 11. CDR1 and CDR2 from the germline V gene are SNHLY and FYNNEI. This CDR3 spans 14 amino acids. Study processing details: Nucleated cell counts were estimated from reference gene primer amplification. Profiling relied on immunoSEQ multiplex PCR, and the TCRdb table lists in-frame clones only, not all of them. Clone size and V and J calls were adopted from that table, with D and trimming inferred from the DNA. The table lists a few hundred thousand clones, 80% to 85% of them singletons, with about 10% in the top ten. Seattle's cohort entered during active infection and was followed longitudinally.

The sequence was collected from a woman older than 75 with COVID-19, enrolled during active disease. The chain couples TRBV2 to TRBJ1-1, with 7 bases identical to TRBD1. The sequenced material came from peripheral blood. The CDR3 protein is CASTYDRVVPEAFF. CDR3 nucleotide sequence: TGTGCCAGCACTTACGACAGGGTGGTCCCTGAAGCTTTCTTT.